This entry is about one T cell receptor beta chain. The target antigen is unknown. These data come from a study of TIL therapy for anti-PD-1-resistant metastatic lung cancer. Study-level results: The baseline peripheral repertoire was partially replaced by infused TIL clonotypes that later decayed.

This CDR3 spans 13 amino acids. Germline-derived CDR1 and CDR2 are SGHTA and FQGNSA. Trimming shortened V by 5 bases and J by 1 base, and 5 bases separated the two germline ends. The immunoSEQ assay was v3. Using immunoSEQ multiplex PCR, the repertoire was profiled, and TCRdb retains in-frame clones only, with some absent. This table has approximately 47,000 clones, around 85% appearing once. Regarding time point: pre-treatment sample, taken before nivolumab and TIL therapy. Enrollment ran from late 2017 to early 2020. The sequence was collected from a person between 25 and 80 years old with non-small cell lung cancer. This specimen was blood, taken at baseline. The chain employs TRBV7-2 and TRBJ2-2; D not certain. This CDR3 reads CASSPVNTGELFF. CDR3 in DNA: TGTGCCAGCAGCCCTGTGAACACCGGGGAGCTGTTTTTT. Supplemented by reference TRBV7-2 and TRBJ2-2, the full variable domain reads GAGVSQSPSNKVTEKGKDVELRCDPISGHTALYWYRQSLGQGLEFLIYFQGNSAPDKSGLPSDRFSAERTGGSVSTLTIQRTQQEDSAVYLCASSPVNTGELFFGEGSRLTVL.